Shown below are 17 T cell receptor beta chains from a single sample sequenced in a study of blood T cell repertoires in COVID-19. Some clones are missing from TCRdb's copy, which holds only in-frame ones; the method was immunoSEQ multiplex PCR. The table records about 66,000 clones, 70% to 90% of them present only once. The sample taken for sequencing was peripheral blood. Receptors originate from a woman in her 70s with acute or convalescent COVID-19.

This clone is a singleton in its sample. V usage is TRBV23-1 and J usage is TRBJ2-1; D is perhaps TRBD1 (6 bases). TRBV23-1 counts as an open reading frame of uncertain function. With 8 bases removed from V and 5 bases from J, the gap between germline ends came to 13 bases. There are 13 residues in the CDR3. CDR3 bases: TGCGCCAGCCCGCGGACAGCCAACAATGAGCAGTTCTTC. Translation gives CASPRTANNEQFF.

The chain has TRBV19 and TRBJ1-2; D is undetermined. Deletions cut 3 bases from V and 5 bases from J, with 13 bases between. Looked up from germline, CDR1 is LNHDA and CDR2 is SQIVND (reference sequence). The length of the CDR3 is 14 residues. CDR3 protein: CASSIQARSYGYTF. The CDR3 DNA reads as TGTGCCAGTAGTATCCAGGCTCGGTCGTATGGCTACACCTTC.

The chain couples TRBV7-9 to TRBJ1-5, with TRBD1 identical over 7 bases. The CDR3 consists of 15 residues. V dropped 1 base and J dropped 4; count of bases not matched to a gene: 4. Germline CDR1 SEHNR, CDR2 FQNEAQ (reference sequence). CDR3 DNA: TGTGCCAGCAGCTTAGGATCAGGGGGGAATCAGCCCCAGCATTTT. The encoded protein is CASSLGSGGNQPQHF.

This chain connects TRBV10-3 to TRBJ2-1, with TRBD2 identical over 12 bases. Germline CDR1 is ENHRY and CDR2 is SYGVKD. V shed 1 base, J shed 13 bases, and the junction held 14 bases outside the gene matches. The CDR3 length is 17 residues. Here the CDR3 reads CAISEFSRTSGEALQFF. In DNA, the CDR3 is TGTGCCATCAGTGAGTTCTCTCGGACTAGCGGGGAAGCTCTTCAGTTCTTC.

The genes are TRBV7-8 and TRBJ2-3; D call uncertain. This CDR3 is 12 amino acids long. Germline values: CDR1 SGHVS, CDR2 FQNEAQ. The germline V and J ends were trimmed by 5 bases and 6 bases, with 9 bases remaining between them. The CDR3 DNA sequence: TGTGCCAGCAGCCCTATCCGGGATACGCAGTATTTT. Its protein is CASSPIRDTQYF. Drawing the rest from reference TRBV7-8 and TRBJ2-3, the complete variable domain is GAGVSQSPRYKVAKRGQDVALRCDPISGHVSLFWYQQALGQGPEFLTYFQNEAQLDKSGLPSDRFFAERPEGSVSTLKIQRTQQEDSAVYLCASSPIRDTQYFGPGTRLTVL.

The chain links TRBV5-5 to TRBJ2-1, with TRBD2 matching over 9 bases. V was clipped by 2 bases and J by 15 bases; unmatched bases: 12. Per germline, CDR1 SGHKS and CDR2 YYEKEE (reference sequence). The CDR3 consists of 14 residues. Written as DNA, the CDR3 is TGTGCCAGCAGCTTTGAACTAGCGGGCCCCTTCCCGTTCTTC. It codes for CASSFELAGPFPFF.

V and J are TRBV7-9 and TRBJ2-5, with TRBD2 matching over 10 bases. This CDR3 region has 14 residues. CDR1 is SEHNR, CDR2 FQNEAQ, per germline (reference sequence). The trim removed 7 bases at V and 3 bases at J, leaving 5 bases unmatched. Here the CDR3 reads CASTWLAGEETQYF. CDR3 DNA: TGTGCCAGCACCTGGCTAGCGGGAGAAGAGACCCAGTACTTC.

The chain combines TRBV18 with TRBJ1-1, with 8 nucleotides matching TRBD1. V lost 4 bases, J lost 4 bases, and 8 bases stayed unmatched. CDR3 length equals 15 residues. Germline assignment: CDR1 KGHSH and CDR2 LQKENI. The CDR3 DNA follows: TGTGCCAGCTCACAGGCAGGGGGCGCGGGCACTGAAGCTTTCTTT. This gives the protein CASSQAGGAGTEAFF.

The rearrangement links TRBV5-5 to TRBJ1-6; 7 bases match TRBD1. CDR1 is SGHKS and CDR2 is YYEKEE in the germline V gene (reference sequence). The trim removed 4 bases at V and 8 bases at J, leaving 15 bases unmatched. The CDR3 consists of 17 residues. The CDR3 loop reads CASSTHLRQGADSPLHF. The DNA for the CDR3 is TGTGCCAGCAGCACACACCTACGACAGGGAGCGGATTCACCCCTCCACTTT.

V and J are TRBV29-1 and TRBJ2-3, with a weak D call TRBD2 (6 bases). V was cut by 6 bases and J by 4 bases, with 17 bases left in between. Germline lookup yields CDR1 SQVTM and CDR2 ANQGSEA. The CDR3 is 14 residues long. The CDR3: CSVVRDLVADTQYF. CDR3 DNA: TGCAGCGTCGTGCGGGACTTAGTGGCAGATACGCAGTATTTT.

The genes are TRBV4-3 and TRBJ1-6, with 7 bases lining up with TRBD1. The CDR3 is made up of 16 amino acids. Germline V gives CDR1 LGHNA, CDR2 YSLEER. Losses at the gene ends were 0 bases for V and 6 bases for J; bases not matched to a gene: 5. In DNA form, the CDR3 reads TGCGCCAGCAGCCAAGACAGGGGGATTTCTAATTCACCCCTCCACTTT. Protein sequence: CASSQDRGISNSPLHF.

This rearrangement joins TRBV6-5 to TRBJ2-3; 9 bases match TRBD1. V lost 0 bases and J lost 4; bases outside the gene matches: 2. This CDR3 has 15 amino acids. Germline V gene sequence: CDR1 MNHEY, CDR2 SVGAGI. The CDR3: CASSYSTGGSDTQYF. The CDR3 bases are TGTGCCAGCAGTTACTCTACAGGGGGCTCAGATACGCAGTATTTT.

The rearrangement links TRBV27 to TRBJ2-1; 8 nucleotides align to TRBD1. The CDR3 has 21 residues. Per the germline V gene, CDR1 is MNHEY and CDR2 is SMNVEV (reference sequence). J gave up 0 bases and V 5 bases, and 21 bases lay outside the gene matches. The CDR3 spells CASSPIGQGRRSGSSYNEQFF. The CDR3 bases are TGTGCCAGCAGTCCAATCGGACAGGGCCGAAGATCGGGGAGCTCCTACAATGAGCAGTTCTTC.

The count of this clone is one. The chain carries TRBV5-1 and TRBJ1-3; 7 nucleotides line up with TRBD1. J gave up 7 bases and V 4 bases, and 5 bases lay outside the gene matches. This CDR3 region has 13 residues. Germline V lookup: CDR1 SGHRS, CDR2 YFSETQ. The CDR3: CASSMTGMNTIYF. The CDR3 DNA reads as TGCGCCAGCAGCATGACAGGGATGAACACCATATATTTT.

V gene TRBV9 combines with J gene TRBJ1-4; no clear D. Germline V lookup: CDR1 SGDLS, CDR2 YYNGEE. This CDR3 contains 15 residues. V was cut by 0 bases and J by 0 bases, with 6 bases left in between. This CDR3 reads CASSVAGATNEKLFF. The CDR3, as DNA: TGTGCCAGCAGCGTAGCGGGTGCAACTAATGAAAAACTGTTTTTT.

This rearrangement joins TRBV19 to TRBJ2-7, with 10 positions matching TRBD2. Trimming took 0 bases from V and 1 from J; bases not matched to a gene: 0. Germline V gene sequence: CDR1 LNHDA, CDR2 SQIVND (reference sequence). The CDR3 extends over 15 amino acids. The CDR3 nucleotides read TGTGCCAGTAGTATAGAACTAGCGGGATCCTACGAGCAGTACTTC. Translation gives CASSIELAGSYEQYF.

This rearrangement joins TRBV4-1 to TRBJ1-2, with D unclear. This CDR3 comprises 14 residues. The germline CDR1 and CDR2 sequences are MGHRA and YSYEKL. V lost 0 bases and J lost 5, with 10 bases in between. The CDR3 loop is CASSQDLREYGYTF. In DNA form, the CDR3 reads TGCGCCAGCAGCCAAGATCTCCGGGAATATGGCTACACCTTC.